The 5 T cell receptor beta chains listed next were all sequenced from one sample in a study of long-term antiretroviral therapy in people with HIV. The libraries were made with immunoSEQ v3.0 at survey level. Clones were read by immunoSEQ multiplex PCR, and TCRdb kept only the in-frame ones, dropping some. Here the sample spans 8,500 to 14,000 clones, 85% to 90% being singletons. Sequenced here: unsorted PBMCs, sampled 0.2 years before starting antiretroviral therapy. These receptors came from a woman in her forties with HIV.

The chain joins TRBV6-4 to TRBJ2-7; possibly TRBD1 or TRBD2 for D (5 bases each). The CDR3 is 14 amino acids. Trimming left V 7 bases short and J 3 bases short, with 16 bases between. Germline CDR1 reads MRHNA; CDR2 reads SNTAGT. This CDR3 reads CASNVGGGVYEQYF. The DNA of the CDR3 is TGTGCCAGCAACGTGGGTGGGGGTGTCTACGAGCAGTACTTC.

The CDR3, as DNA: TGTGCCAGCAGTCAAAGCGGGGGGGCGTACAATGAGCAGTTCTTC. Protein: CASSQSGGAYNEQFF. The V call is TRBV27, the J call TRBJ2-1; 10 positions agree with TRBD2. After removal of 5 bases from V and 4 bases from J, the junction contained 5 bases not matched to a gene. Germline V gene sequence: CDR1 MNHEY, CDR2 SMNVEV (reference sequence). This CDR3 is 15 amino acids long.

This rearrangement joins TRBV10-3 to TRBJ1-5, with 8 bases matching TRBD1. This CDR3 contains 14 residues. Germline values: CDR1 ENHRY, CDR2 SYGVKD. V shed 3 bases and J 2 bases; nucleotides not matched to a gene: 0. CDR3 DNA: TGTGCCATCAGTGAACAGGGGGGCAATCAGCCCCAGCATTTT. This codes for CAISEQGGNQPQHF.

The genes are TRBV10-3 and TRBJ2-3; 13 bases map to TRBD2. From germline, CDR1 is ENHRY and CDR2 SYGVKD. The V gene end was trimmed by 10 bases and the J gene end by 6 bases; junction bases not matched to a gene: 7. The CDR3 consists of 14 residues. The CDR3 nucleotides read TGTGCCACCGACACTAGCGGGGGGGAGGATACGCAGTATTTT. Translated: CATDTSGGEDTQYF.

This chain joins TRBV5-1 and TRBJ1-1, with D unresolved. The CDR3 has 15 residues. The V and J ends lost 2 bases and 2 bases respectively, with 13 bases between them. CDR1 is SGHRS and CDR2 is YFSETQ in the germline V gene. DNA of the CDR3: TGCGCCAGCAGCTTCGAACGAACGATAAACACTGAAGCTTTCTTT. Translation gives CASSFERTINTEAFF. Full variable domain (missing parts from reference TRBV5-1 and TRBJ1-1): KAGVTQTPRYLIKTRGQQVTLSCSPISGHRSVSWYQQTPGQGLQFLFEYFSETQRNKGNFPGRFSGRQFSNSRSEMNVSTLELGDSALYLCASSFERTINTEAFFGQGTRLTVV.